Listed here are 29 T cell receptor beta chains from one sample, sequenced in a study of T cell repertoires in cytomegalovirus infection. Antigens for these TCRs are unknown. TCRdb re-analysed the reads in MiXCR, keeping a single row per CDR3 protein. In the table there are 55,000 to 70,000 distinct CDR3 sequences, about 30% of which are singletons. The sample taken for sequencing was PBMCs, sequenced either directly or after in vitro stimulation (not recorded which). All receptors come from a human donor in good health (CMV status not recorded). Some clones in this sample may be carry-over from other donors' samples.

This chain connects TRBV7-7 to TRBJ2-5; 10 bases are shared with TRBD1. Germline CDR1 and CDR2: SSHAT and FNYEAQ (reference sequence). The CDR3 is 13 residues long. J lost 4 bases, V lost 4 bases, and 0 bases had no gene match. The CDR3 spells CASSWDRGETQYF. For the CDR3, the DNA is TGTGCCAGCAGCTGGGACAGGGGAGAGACCCAGTACTTC.

This clonotype appeared a few times. A read error is possible here, since a much larger clone lies one base away. The V gene is TRBV29-1, the J gene TRBJ1-1; no definite D call. Germline CDR1 SQVTM, CDR2 ANQGSEA. The CDR3 has 12 amino acids. The germline V and J ends were trimmed by 8 bases and 6 bases, with 16 bases remaining between them. CDR3: CSTLSEGSEAFF. In DNA form, the CDR3 reads TGCAGCACCCTGTCTGAAGGATCTGAAGCTTTCTTT.

This clonotype was detected only a few times. The V call is TRBV6-1, the J call TRBJ2-7; TRBD1 matches at 9 bases. CDR1 is MNHNS and CDR2 is SASEGT in the germline V gene. This CDR3 is 14 amino acids long. The V gene end was trimmed by 4 bases and the J gene end by 2 bases; junction bases not matched to a gene: 3. CDR3 residues: CASSATGGPYEQYF. As DNA, the CDR3 is TGTGCCAGCAGTGCGACAGGGGGGCCCTACGAGCAGTACTTC.

The chain carries TRBV20-1 and TRBJ2-5; unclear D gene. Trimming left V 2 bases short and J 7 bases short, with 14 bases between. The length of the CDR3 is 13 residues. CDR1 and CDR2 (germline): DFQATT, SNEGSKA (reference sequence). CDR3 DNA sequence: TGCAGTGCTAGATGGGCCCCCGTGGTGACCCAGTACTTC. Its protein product is CSARWAPVVTQYF.

The J gene is TRBJ1-1, the V gene TRBV27; 8 nucleotides line up with TRBD1. Germline trimming cut 5 bases from V and 4 bases from J; bases unmatched to any gene: 15. The CDR3 spans 17 residues. The V gene's germline CDR1 is MNHEY and CDR2 SMNVEV (reference sequence). Written as DNA, the CDR3 is TGTGCCAGCAGTCACCAACAATCAATCGGACAGGGCACTGAAGCTTTCTTT. Translation: CASSHQQSIGQGTEAFF.

V usage is TRBV10-3 and J usage is TRBJ1-3; unclear D gene. In germline, CDR1 is ENHRY, CDR2 SYGVKD. CDR3 length: 12 residues. The germline V and J ends were trimmed by 4 bases and 1 base, with 2 bases remaining between them. The CDR3 reads CAISASGNTIYF. CDR3 coding DNA: TGTGCCATCAGTGCGTCTGGAAACACCATATATTTT.

The J gene is TRBJ2-5, the V gene TRBV6-2 or TRBV6-3; D possibly corresponds to TRBD2 (5 bases). The V and J ends lost 0 bases and 7 bases respectively, with 21 bases between them. This CDR3 is 17 amino acids long. CDR1 is MNHEY and CDR2 is SVGEGT in the germline V gene. CDR3 region: CASSYSRTPEEVGTQYF. The CDR3 region has the DNA TGTGCCAGCAGTTACTCGAGAACACCCGAGGAGGTGGGGACCCAGTACTTC.

V gene TRBV6-1 combines with J gene TRBJ1-5; D is possibly TRBD1 (6 bases). Germline V lookup: CDR1 MNHNS, CDR2 SASEGT. The CDR3 has 13 residues. The ends were cut back, 7 bases at V and 6 bases at J, with 13 bases in the middle. CDR3: CASTWGLGQPQHF. DNA for the CDR3: TGTGCCAGCACATGGGGGCTTGGTCAGCCCCAGCATTTT.

As concerns this clonotype: The germline gene is not matched at one end of the junction; a read error may be the cause. The chain uses TRBV5-3 and TRBJ2-7; D is uncertain. TRBV5-3 is an open reading frame whose function is uncertain. The CDR3 length is 12 residues. The CDR3, as DNA: TGTGCCAGCAGCTCCCGTATAGACGAGCAGTACTTC. The encoded protein is CASSSRIDEQYF.

A remark on this clonotype: Compared with germline, one end of the junction differs, possibly owing to a read error. The V and J genes are TRBV7-9 and TRBJ2-3; no reliable D call. Germline V gene sequence: CDR1 SEHNR, CDR2 FQNEAQ (reference sequence). This CDR3 is built from 15 residues. The CDR3 DNA sequence: TGTGCCAGCAGGTTAGATGTGGCTAGCACAGATACGCAGTATTTT. Translating it yields CASRLDVASTDTQYF.

V usage is TRBV11-2 and J usage is TRBJ1-5; 10 bases align to TRBD1. The CDR3 is 20 residues long. CDR1 is SGHAT, CDR2 FQNNGV, per germline. With V trimmed by 0 bases and J by 6 bases, 17 bases remained unmatched. CDR3 nucleotide sequence: TGTGCCAGCAGCTTAGACATGCTAGGGGACAGGGGAAGTGAGGGTCAGCCCCAGCATTTT. Translation gives CASSLDMLGDRGSEGQPQHF.

In its sample, this clonotype was seen once. CDR3: CASSVGQGAVTEAFF. The CDR3 bases are TGCGCCAGCAGCGTGGGACAGGGGGCAGTCACTGAAGCTTTCTTT. The J gene is TRBJ1-1, the V gene TRBV5-1; 12 bases fit TRBD1. CDR1 is SGHRS and CDR2 is YFSETQ in the germline V gene. The CDR3 length is 15 residues. V lost 4 bases, J lost 4 bases, and 5 bases stayed unmatched.

This clonotype was found a few times. V gene TRBV24-1 combines with J gene TRBJ2-6; no firm D call. Trimming left V 3 bases short and J 2 bases short, with 7 bases between. CDR1 and CDR2 from the germline V gene are KGHDR and SFDVKD. This CDR3 comprises 15 residues. CDR3 sequence (DNA): TGTGCCACCAGTGATGATACTACTGGGGCCAACGTCCTGACTTTC. Its protein is CATSDDTTGANVLTF.

V usage is TRBV5-4 and J usage is TRBJ2-3, with TRBD2 matching 9 bases. V was pared by 4 bases and J by 3 bases, with 3 bases of the junction left unmatched. The CDR3 loop spans 14 amino acids. Germline CDR1 reads SGHNT; CDR2 reads YYREEE (reference sequence). The CDR3, as DNA: TGTGCCAGCAGCCCAAGCGGGGGGACAGATACGCAGTATTTT. This gives the protein CASSPSGGTDTQYF. The full variable domain, in which reference TRBV5-4 and TRBJ2-3 provide the parts outside the CDR3, is ETGVTQSPTHLIKTRGQQVTLRCSSQSGHNTVSWYQQALGQGPQFIFQYYREEENGRGNFPPRFSGLQFPNYSSELNVNALELDDSALYLCASSPSGGTDTQYFGPGTRLTVL.

This clonotype was found a few times. V and J are TRBV19 and TRBJ1-2; maybe TRBD1 (5 bases). Germline V gene sequence: CDR1 LNHDA, CDR2 SQIVND (reference sequence). The ends were cut back, 5 bases at V and 6 bases at J, with 19 bases in the middle. The CDR3 has 15 amino acids. The CDR3 DNA is TGTGCCAGTAGTTCCCCAGGGAGTATCGTGGATGGCTACACCTTC. Its translation: CASSSPGSIVDGYTF.

This clonotype appeared a few times. The chain couples TRBV7-8 to TRBJ1-5; tentatively, D is TRBD1 (5 bases). The CDR3 contains 20 residues. V lost 5 bases to trimming and J lost 7 bases, with 33 bases between them. Germline V gene lookup returns CDR1 SGHVS and CDR2 FQNEAQ. CDR3 DNA: TGTGCCAGCAGCCCCATTAGGGGCCAGTGGGGGATCCTCCCGGGGCAGCCCCAGCATTTT. Its protein is CASSPIRGQWGILPGQPQHF.

This clonotype has a handful of counts. The genes are TRBV4-3 and TRBJ2-1, with 9 nucleotides matching TRBD2. With V trimmed by 2 bases and J by 4 bases, 15 bases remained unmatched. This CDR3 region has 19 residues. Germline lookup yields CDR1 LGHNA and CDR2 YSLEER. The CDR3 DNA reads TGCGCCAGCAGCCAACCGGTGGGGGGTAGCGGGGGAAATTACAATGAGCAGTTCTTC. Translation gives CASSQPVGGSGGNYNEQFF.

This clonotype occurred many times. The chain combines TRBV7-2 with TRBJ2-1, with 9 bases fitting TRBD1. CDR1 SGHTA and CDR2 FQGNSA come from the germline V gene. After removal of 2 bases from V and 10 bases from J, the junction contained 6 bases not matched to a gene. The CDR3 sequence is 14 residues long. CDR3: CASSLQQGAGEQFF. CDR3 nucleotides: TGTGCCAGCAGCTTACAACAGGGGGCCGGGGAGCAGTTCTTC.

In its sample, this clonotype was seen a few times. The chain uses TRBV12-3 or TRBV12-4 and TRBJ1-1; possibly TRBD1 for D (5 bases). V was pared by 6 bases and J by 5 bases, with 10 bases between. The CDR3 length is 12 residues. DNA of the CDR3: TGTGCCAGCAGCGACAGCTTTACTGAAGCTTTCTTT. It encodes CASSDSFTEAFF.

The chain recombines TRBV7-6 with TRBJ1-1; tentative D call: TRBD1 (5 bases). CDR3 length: 15 amino acids. From germline, CDR1 is SGHVS and CDR2 FNYEAQ. Trimming stripped 0 bases from V and 7 bases from J, with 15 bases between. CDR3 DNA sequence: TGTGCCAGCAGCTTAGCAGTTGGAAGGGGTAGTGAAGCTTTCTTT. It yields the protein CASSLAVGRGSEAFF.

The chain uses TRBV12-3 or TRBV12-4 and TRBJ1-2; D gene uncertain. The CDR3 consists of 13 residues. Trimming left V 4 bases short and J 2 bases short, with 8 bases between. The CDR3 spells CASSSAVNYGYTF. DNA of the CDR3: TGTGCCAGCAGTTCGGCAGTGAACTATGGCTACACCTTC.

The chain employs TRBV15 and TRBJ1-2; the D gene is possibly TRBD1 (5 bases). Germline V gene lookup returns CDR1 LNHNV and CDR2 YYDKDF (reference sequence). CDR3 size: 15 residues. Deletions cut 0 bases from V and 3 bases from J, with 11 bases between. The chain's CDR3 is CATSRDVRGYYGYTF. Here the CDR3 DNA reads TGTGCCACCAGCAGAGACGTACGGGGGTACTATGGCTACACCTTC.

The chain carries TRBV15 and TRBJ2-5, with D hard to call. This CDR3 is 14 amino acids long. The V end lost 3 bases, the J end lost 5 bases, and 13 bases lay between the germline ends. Germline V CDR1 and CDR2: LNHNV, YYDKDF (reference sequence). In nucleotides, the CDR3 is TGTGCCACCAGCAGGGGCAAAAATATGGAGACCCAGTACTTC. This gives the protein CATSRGKNMETQYF.

The rearrangement uses TRBV7-6 and TRBJ2-3; 9 nucleotides match TRBD1. Germline CDR1 reads SGHVS; CDR2 reads FNYEAQ. V lost 5 bases, J lost 4 bases, and 7 bases stayed unmatched. This CDR3 spans 15 amino acids. CDR3 sequence (DNA): TGTGCCAGCAGCCCCGGACAGGGGAGGGCAGATACGCAGTATTTT. Its protein product is CASSPGQGRADTQYF.

Comment on this clonotype: Here the CDR3 omits its conserved ending phenylalanine or tryptophan, so a read error is the likely source. This chain uses TRBV7-8 with TRBJ1-5; TRBD1 aligns across 9 bases. The CDR3 length is 16 residues. CDR1 is SGHVS, CDR2 FQNEAQ, per germline. The CDR3 protein is CASSSGTGRSNQLQHL. In DNA, the CDR3 is TGTGCCAGCAGCTCCGGGACAGGGAGGAGCAATCAGCTCCAGCATCTT.

The CDR3 DNA sequence: TGTGCCAGCAGCTCCGGGACCTATAATTCACCCCTCCACTTT. Translated, it gives CASSSGTYNSPLHF. V is TRBV5-6 and J is TRBJ1-6; D gene ambiguous. Germline CDR1 SGHDT, CDR2 YYEEEE. The ends were cut back, 3 bases at V and 2 bases at J, with 6 bases in the middle. The CDR3 totals 14 residues. Supplemented by reference TRBV5-6 and TRBJ1-6, the full variable domain reads DAGVTQSPTHLIKTRGQQVTLRCSPKSGHDTVSWYQQALGQGPQFIFQYYEEEERQRGNFPDRFSGHQFPNYSSELNVNALLLGDSALYLCASSSGTYNSPLHFGNGTRLTVT.

This chain connects TRBV2 to TRBJ2-1; D is undetermined. CDR3 length: 15 residues. Germline assignment: CDR1 SNHLY and CDR2 FYNNEI. The V and J ends lost 8 bases and 4 bases respectively, with 18 bases between them. CDR3 loop: CASLSARFIYNEQFF. As DNA, the CDR3 is TGTGCCAGCTTATCGGCCAGGTTCATATACAATGAGCAGTTCTTC.

This clonotype was seen a handful of times. The genes are TRBV7-6 and TRBJ2-1, with D perhaps TRBD1 or TRBD2 (5 bases each). The CDR3 covers 16 residues. Germline-derived CDR1 and CDR2 are SGHVS and FNYEAQ. V shed 1 base and J shed 7 bases, with 17 bases lying between them. CDR3 in amino acids: CASSLVRGRLMNEQFF. As DNA, the CDR3 is TGTGCCAGCAGCTTAGTTAGGGGACGCTTGATGAATGAGCAGTTCTTC.

This clonotype was counted many times. This sequence joins TRBV6-1 and TRBJ1-1, with 11 positions matching TRBD1. J lost 4 bases, V lost 5 bases, and 6 bases had no gene match. The CDR3 sequence is 15 residues long. CDR1 and CDR2 from the germline V gene are MNHNS and SASEGT. In DNA form, the CDR3 reads TGTGCCAGCAGTTTAGCCGGGACAGGGGGCACTGAAGCTTTCTTT. It specifies CASSLAGTGGTEAFF.